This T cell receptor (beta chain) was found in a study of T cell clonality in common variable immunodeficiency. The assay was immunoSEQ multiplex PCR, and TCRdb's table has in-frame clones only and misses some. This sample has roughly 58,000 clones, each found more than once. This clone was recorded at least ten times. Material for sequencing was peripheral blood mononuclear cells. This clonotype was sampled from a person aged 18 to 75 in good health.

The CDR3 bases that were read are TGCAGTGCTAGAGTCACTAGCGGGGCAGCCAAAAACATT. Protein: CSARVTSGAAKNI. The CDR3 as a whole reads CSARVTSGAAKNIQYF. The J gene is TRBJ2-4, the V gene TRBV20-1; 10 positions agree with TRBD2. The CDR3 end is not reached by the read, which stops 3 residues before it; the germline J gene fills it in. Germline trimming cut 1 base from V and 0 bases from J; bases unmatched to any gene: 3. The CDR3 length is 16 residues. The V gene's germline CDR1 is DFQATT and CDR2 SNEGSKA (reference sequence).